Here is one T cell receptor beta chain with its context. What it binds is unknown. V was pared by 4 bases and J by 0 bases, with 11 bases of the junction left unmatched. The germline V gene encodes CDR1 GTSNPN and CDR2 SVGIG (reference sequence). The CDR3 contains 17 residues. Profiled with immunoSEQ multiplex PCR; TCRdb holds only in-frame clones, not every one. Of around 130,000 clones in the sample, 90% to 95% were seen once. The source of the sample is a study of human thymus T cells. Study-wide points: Overlap was high between thymic repertoires from unrelated individuals, as reported in related research.

Surgeons resected thymus tissue during corrective heart surgery. The TCR sequence derives from a boy under two years old with a congenital heart defect but otherwise immunologically healthy. The chain links TRBV30 to TRBJ2-7, with TRBD1 matching 11 bases. The sample consisted of thymus tissue. CDR3 sequence: CAWTGQGAIRSSYEQYF. CDR3 bases: TGTGCCTGGACCGGACAGGGGGCGATCAGGTCCTCCTACGAGCAGTACTTC. The entire variable domain, with the rest obtained from reference TRBV30 and TRBJ2-7, is as follows: SQTIHQWPATLVQPVGSPLSLECTVEGTSNPNLYWYRQAAGRGLQLLFYSVGIGQISSEVPQNLSASRPQDRQFILSSKKLLLSDSGFYLCAWTGQGAIRSSYEQYFGPGTRLTVT.